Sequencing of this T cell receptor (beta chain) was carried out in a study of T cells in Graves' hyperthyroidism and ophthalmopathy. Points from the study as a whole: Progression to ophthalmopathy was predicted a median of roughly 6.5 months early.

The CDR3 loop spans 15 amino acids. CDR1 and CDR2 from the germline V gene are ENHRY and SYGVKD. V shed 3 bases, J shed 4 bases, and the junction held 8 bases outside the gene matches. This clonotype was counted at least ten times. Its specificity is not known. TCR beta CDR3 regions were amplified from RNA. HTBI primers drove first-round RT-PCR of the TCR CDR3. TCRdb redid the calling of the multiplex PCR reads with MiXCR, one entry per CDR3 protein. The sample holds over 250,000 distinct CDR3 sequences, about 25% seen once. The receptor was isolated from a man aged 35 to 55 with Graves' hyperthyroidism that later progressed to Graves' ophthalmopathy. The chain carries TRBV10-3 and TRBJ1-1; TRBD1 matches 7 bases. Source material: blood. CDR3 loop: CAISDLDHRGTEAFF. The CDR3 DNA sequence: TGTGCCATCAGTGACCTTGATCACAGGGGCACTGAAGCTTTCTTT.